The 30 T cell receptor beta chains presented below share a single source sample, sequenced in a study of T cell changes during pregnancy in multiple sclerosis. TCRdb keeps only in-frame clones here, not all; method: immunoSEQ multiplex PCR. The sample yields some 140,000 clones, less than 97% seen once. Material: peripheral blood, obtained after pregnancy. These receptors were taken from a female donor with multiple sclerosis, enrolled in a pregnancy study.

The chain couples TRBV6-5 to TRBJ1-6; possibly TRBD1 for D (6 bases). Germline assignment: CDR1 MNHEY and CDR2 SVGAGI. CDR3 length: 14 residues. Trimming took off 6 bases at V and 6 bases at J, with 12 bases between the two ends. The CDR3 region has the DNA TGTGCCAGCAGAAGACAGGCCTTTAATTCACCCCTCCACTTT. Encoded protein: CASRRQAFNSPLHF.

The V and J genes are TRBV5-6 and TRBJ1-2, with D possibly matching TRBD1 (5 bases). The CDR3 runs to 12 residues. V was pared by 7 bases and J by 3 bases, with 10 bases between. CDR1 is SGHDT and CDR2 is YYEEEE in the germline V gene. The CDR3 DNA follows: TGTGCCAGCGCCCCGGGGGACTATGGCTACACCTTC. Residues: CASAPGDYGYTF. Using reference TRBV5-6 and TRBJ1-2 for the parts outside the CDR3, the full variable domain is DAGVTQSPTHLIKTRGQQVTLRCSPKSGHDTVSWYQQALGQGPQFIFQYYEEEERQRGNFPDRFSGHQFPNYSSELNVNALLLGDSALYLCASAPGDYGYTFGSGTRLTVV.

The chain combines TRBV2 with TRBJ2-1; 9 positions match TRBD2. Germline lookup yields CDR1 SNHLY and CDR2 FYNNEI. The CDR3 length is 17 residues. The V and J ends lost 5 bases and 4 bases, in that order; junction bases with no gene match: 12. This CDR3 reads CASSFTPTAGGYNEQFF. In DNA, the CDR3 is TGTGCCAGCAGTTTCACACCCACGGCGGGAGGGTACAATGAGCAGTTCTTC.

This chain connects TRBV28 to TRBJ2-1, with 10 bases fitting TRBD1. J was trimmed by 7 bases and V by 2 bases; bases with no gene match: 5. The V gene's germline CDR1 is MDHEN and CDR2 SYDVKM. The CDR3 consists of 15 residues. The CDR3 sequence is CASSLMGQGTNEQFF. The CDR3, as DNA: TGTGCCAGCAGTTTAATGGGACAGGGGACGAATGAGCAGTTCTTC.

The rearrangement joins TRBV5-1 to TRBJ2-5; the D gene is possibly TRBD2 (5 bases). This CDR3 has 15 residues. Trimming took 2 bases from V and 2 from J, leaving 13 bases between them. Germline assignment: CDR1 SGHRS and CDR2 YFSETQ. The CDR3 DNA is TGCGCCAGCAGCTTTGCGGGTAACCGACAAGAGACCCAGTACTTC. This sequence encodes CASSFAGNRQETQYF.

This clone came up once. The CDR3 sequence is CSTKAGSLDTQYF. CDR3 nucleotide sequence: TGCAGCACAAAAGCGGGATCCCTAGATACGCAGTATTTT. The V call is TRBV29-1, the J call TRBJ2-3; 7 bases are a match to TRBD2. Germline lookup yields CDR1 SQVTM and CDR2 ANQGSEA. The CDR3 runs to 13 residues. V dropped 8 bases and J dropped 5; count of bases not matched to a gene: 10.

The rearrangement links TRBV5-6 to TRBJ2-7, with no clear D. V lost 1 base and J 2 bases, leaving 13 bases between the germline ends. The germline CDR1 and CDR2 sequences are SGHDT and YYEEEE. CDR3 length: 15 residues. CDR3 sequence (DNA): TGTGCCAGCAGCTTGATCCGCAGTTCCGCCTACGAGCAGTACTTC. It codes for CASSLIRSSAYEQYF.

The rearrangement uses TRBV18 and TRBJ1-5, with 10 bases fitting TRBD1. The germline CDR1 and CDR2 sequences are KGHSH and LQKENI. The J segment lost 5 bases and the V segment lost 6 bases, leaving 7 bases of the junction unmatched. The CDR3 length is 15 residues. CDR3 in amino acids: CASSPGQGRYQPQHF. The CDR3 bases are TGTGCCAGCTCTCCGGGACAGGGGAGGTATCAGCCCCAGCATTTT.

This clone was seen just once. The genes are TRBV7-9 and TRBJ2-7, with TRBD1 matching 7 bases. The CDR3 is made up of 14 amino acids. With 5 bases clipped from V and 3 bases from J, the junction kept 7 bases outside the gene matches. Germline lookup yields CDR1 SEHNR and CDR2 FQNEAQ (reference sequence). CDR3 in DNA: TGTGCCAGCAGCGACGGGACAGCCCTCTACGAGCAGTACTTC. Translating gives CASSDGTALYEQYF. Full variable domain (missing parts from reference TRBV7-9 and TRBJ2-7): DTGVSQNPRHKITKRGQNVTFRCDPISEHNRLYWYRQTLGQGPEFLTYFQNEAQLEKSRLLSDRFSAERPKGSFSTLEIQRTEQGDSAMYLCASSDGTALYEQYFGPGTRLTVT.

Concerning this clone: Other DNA sequences in this sample translate to the same CDR3. The gene calls are TRBV2 and TRBJ2-7, with D possibly matching TRBD1 (5 bases). V was pared by 2 bases and J by 2 bases, with 10 bases between. From germline, CDR1 is SNHLY and CDR2 FYNNEI. CDR3 length: 14 amino acids. The CDR3 here is CASSEQGQTYEQYF. The CDR3 DNA is TGTGCCAGCAGTGAACAGGGCCAAACCTACGAGCAGTACTTC. Full variable domain (remainder filled in from reference TRBV2 and TRBJ2-7): EPEVTQTPSHQVTQMGQEVILRCVPISNHLYFYWYRQILGQKVEFLVSFYNNEISEKSEIFDDQFSVERPDGSNFTLKIRSTKLEDSAMYFCASSEQGQTYEQYFGPGTRLTVT.

This rearrangement joins TRBV4-1 to TRBJ1-6, with a possible D match to TRBD1 (5 bases). The CDR3 is made up of 15 amino acids. V dropped 1 base and J dropped 9 bases, with 13 bases sitting between them. Looked up from germline, CDR1 is MGHRA and CDR2 is YSYEKL. This chain's CDR3 is CASSQVEGAGSPLHF. CDR3 DNA sequence: TGCGCCAGCAGCCAAGTAGAAGGGGCCGGTTCACCCCTCCACTTT.

A single count supports this clone. The CDR3 region has the DNA TGTGCCACCAGCAGAGATCAGACTAGCTACGAGCAGTACTTC. The encoded protein is CATSRDQTSYEQYF. The V gene is TRBV15, the J gene TRBJ2-7; maybe TRBD2 (6 bases). Trimming cost V 0 bases and J 3 bases, with 9 bases left between them. The CDR3 loop spans 14 amino acids. Germline loops: CDR1 LNHNV, CDR2 YYDKDF (reference sequence).

This clone appeared a single time. Here the CDR3 reads CASSELGLQNSGELFF. CDR3 in DNA: TGTGCCAGCAGTGAATTGGGACTCCAAAATTCCGGGGAGCTGTTTTTT. The chain couples TRBV25-1 to TRBJ2-2; maybe TRBD2 (6 bases). The CDR3 length is 16 residues. V lost 1 base and J 6 bases, leaving 15 bases between the germline ends. The germline CDR1 and CDR2 sequences are MGHDK and SYGVNS.

The V gene is TRBV27, the J gene TRBJ1-2; tentative D call: TRBD1 (5 bases). CDR1 is MNHEY, CDR2 SMNVEV, per germline (reference sequence). Trimming took off 0 bases at V and 1 base at J, with 9 bases between the two ends. This CDR3 spans 15 amino acids. In nucleotides, the CDR3 is TGTGCCAGCAGTTTATCTCGGGGGGGTAACTATGGCTACACCTTC. This codes for CASSLSRGGNYGYTF.

The chain is built from TRBV5-8 and TRBJ1-1; 8 bases match TRBD1. CDR3 length: 15 amino acids. Germline lookup yields CDR1 SGHTS and CDR2 YDEGEE. V lost 4 bases and J lost 1; bases outside the gene matches: 6. CDR3 DNA sequence: TGTGCCAGCAGCCTCCGGACAGGGAGGAACACTGAAGCTTTCTTT. It specifies CASSLRTGRNTEAFF.

V usage is TRBV25-1 and J usage is TRBJ1-1; D gene uncertain. There are 16 residues in the CDR3. The germline V gene encodes CDR1 MGHDK and CDR2 SYGVNS. Trimming removed 4 bases from V and 0 bases from J, with 15 bases in between. The CDR3 DNA sequence: TGTGCCAGCAGTGGGAGGATGACCCGGATGAACACTGAAGCTTTCTTT. Translating gives CASSGRMTRMNTEAFF. The full variable domain, its missing parts supplied by reference TRBV25-1 and TRBJ1-1, is EADIYQTPRYLVIGTGKKITLECSQTMGHDKMYWYQQDPGMELHLIHYSYGVNSTEKGDLSSESTVSRIRTEHFPLTLESARPSHTSQYLCASSGRMTRMNTEAFFGQGTRLTVV.

In its sample, this clone was seen a few times. The chain combines TRBV15 with TRBJ1-1, with D possibly TRBD1 on 6 matching bases. This CDR3 comprises 14 residues. The germline V gene encodes CDR1 LNHNV and CDR2 YYDKDF (reference sequence). Trimming stripped 6 bases from V and 1 base from J, with 12 bases between. The CDR3 reads CATSYREGNTEAFF. The CDR3 nucleotides read TGTGCCACCAGTTACAGGGAGGGGAACACTGAAGCTTTCTTT.

The rearrangement joins TRBV18 to TRBJ2-7; D is possibly TRBD1 (5 bases). The V end lost 6 bases, the J end lost 6 bases, and 9 bases lay between the germline ends. The CDR3 is made up of 11 amino acids. Germline CDR1 KGHSH, CDR2 LQKENI. The CDR3 loop is CASSPQGEQYF. The CDR3 DNA follows: TGTGCCAGCTCCCCTCAGGGCGAGCAGTACTTC.

The chain couples TRBV5-1 to TRBJ2-2; no reliable D call. CDR3 length equals 15 residues. Germline lookup yields CDR1 SGHRS and CDR2 YFSETQ. V lost 6 bases to trimming and J lost 2 bases, with 14 bases between them. CDR3 nucleotides: TGCGCCAGCACTAGACTGGAACCTAACACCGGGGAGCTGTTTTTT. Its translation is CASTRLEPNTGELFF.

The V gene is TRBV27, the J gene TRBJ2-5; possible D gene TRBD1, 5 bases. There are 17 residues in the CDR3. Deletions cut 5 bases from V and 2 bases from J, with 21 bases between. The germline V gene has CDR1 MNHEY and CDR2 SMNVEV (reference sequence). CDR3 protein: CASSLYLPAGQQETQYF. The CDR3 coding sequence is TGTGCCAGCAGTCTTTATCTCCCGGCAGGGCAGCAAGAGACCCAGTACTTC.

This chain uses TRBV10-3 with TRBJ1-5; D is perhaps TRBD1 (6 bases). Between the trimmed V and J ends, which lost 6 bases and 9 bases, there was a span of 15 bases. The CDR3 sequence is 13 residues long. Germline-derived CDR1 and CDR2 are ENHRY and SYGVKD. CDR3 protein: CAIRDDRSSPQHF. DNA of the CDR3: TGTGCCATCAGGGACGACAGGTCATCGCCCCAGCATTTT.

The chain joins TRBV15 to TRBJ1-2; D gene unclear. The CDR3 is made up of 15 amino acids. V lost 5 bases to trimming and J lost 7 bases, with 20 bases between them. Per the germline V gene, CDR1 is LNHNV and CDR2 is YYDKDF (reference sequence). The CDR3 DNA reads TGTGCCACCAGCGGGCTATTGGGCTCGGCGAGTGGCTACACCTTC. It specifies CATSGLLGSASGYTF.

The rearrangement uses TRBV6-1 and TRBJ2-4; perhaps TRBD1 as D (6 bases). V lost 1 base to trimming and J lost 2 bases, with 9 bases between them. The germline gives CDR1 MNHNS, CDR2 SASEGT. The CDR3 has 15 amino acids. The CDR3 DNA is TGTGCCAGCAGTGAAGGTGGGACAACCAAAAACATTCAGTACTTC. This codes for CASSEGGTTKNIQYF.

The chain has TRBV5-1 and TRBJ2-6; 12 nucleotides line up with TRBD2. Per the germline V gene, CDR1 is SGHRS and CDR2 is YFSETQ. CDR3 length: 17 amino acids. The V segment lost 1 base and the J segment 4 bases; nucleotides outside the gene matches: 3. The CDR3 here is CASSLRLAGAGANVLTF. The CDR3 DNA follows: TGCGCCAGCAGCTTGCGACTAGCGGGAGCAGGGGCCAACGTCCTGACTTTC.

The CDR3 loop reads CASSLDSPIQPQHF. CDR3 nucleotide sequence: TGTGCCAGCAGTCTTGACAGCCCAATTCAGCCCCAGCATTTT. The chain combines TRBV28 with TRBJ1-5, with D possibly being TRBD1 (5 bases). The CDR3 runs 14 residues. CDR1 is MDHEN, CDR2 SYDVKM, per germline. Between the trimmed V and J ends, which lost 5 bases and 6 bases, there was a span of 14 bases.

The chain couples TRBV6-1 to TRBJ2-1, with 13 bases that match TRBD2. The germline V gene encodes CDR1 MNHNS and CDR2 SASEGT. The V gene end was trimmed by 2 bases and the J gene end by 4 bases; junction bases not matched to a gene: 11. The CDR3 covers 19 residues. CDR3 in DNA: TGTGCCAGCAGTGAAAGGAAACTAGCGGGAGGGGGGATATACAATGAGCAGTTCTTC. Its protein is CASSERKLAGGGIYNEQFF.

This clone was recorded only once. The V and J genes are TRBV19 and TRBJ2-1; 9 nucleotides agree with TRBD2. CDR1 and CDR2 (germline): LNHDA, SQIVND (reference sequence). The CDR3 consists of 17 residues. V was clipped by 3 bases and J by 9 bases; unmatched bases: 15. The CDR3 sequence: CASSISGVGTSYPEQFF. The CDR3 bases are TGTGCCAGTAGTATTTCAGGGGTGGGGACTAGCTACCCTGAGCAGTTCTTC.

The V and J genes are TRBV27 and TRBJ1-1; no clear D. The CDR3 spans 15 residues. Trimming shortened V by 6 bases and J by 2 bases, and 16 bases separated the two germline ends. The V gene's germline CDR1 is MNHEY and CDR2 SMNVEV (reference sequence). The CDR3 loop reads CASSRKDITNTEAFF. The DNA of the CDR3 is TGTGCCAGCAGCCGAAAAGACATAACTAACACTGAAGCTTTCTTT.

The gene calls are TRBV27 and TRBJ2-1; 11 nucleotides line up with TRBD2. Trimming took 4 bases from V and 3 from J; bases not matched to a gene: 5. CDR1 and CDR2 (germline): MNHEY, SMNVEV (reference sequence). The CDR3 is 16 residues long. CDR3 loop: CASSSRTSGLYNEQFF. In DNA form, the CDR3 reads TGTGCCAGCAGTTCTCGGACTAGCGGGCTCTACAATGAGCAGTTCTTC.

The chain uses TRBV15 and TRBJ2-7; TRBD2 matches 7 bases. There are 15 residues in the CDR3. The V segment lost 0 bases and the J segment 6 bases; nucleotides outside the gene matches: 8. Looked up from germline, CDR1 is LNHNV and CDR2 is YYDKDF (reference sequence). This chain's CDR3 is CATSRDYAGAAEQYF. CDR3 DNA sequence: TGTGCCACCAGCAGAGATTATGCGGGAGCTGCCGAGCAGTACTTC.